This paragraph reports one TCR beta chain. The source of the sample is a study of cytomegalovirus exposure and HLA in healthy donors. Trimming at V came to 5 bases and at J to 5 bases, leaving 6 bases not matched to a gene. Germline V gene data show CDR1 as LNHDA and CDR2 as SQIVND (reference sequence). The CDR3 covers 14 residues. PCR amplification relied on 60 Vbeta primers (plus 13 Jbeta primers). Only in-frame clones appear in the TCRdb table, and some are missing; sequencing was by immunoSEQ multiplex PCR. This sample has about 83,000 clones, with approximately 75% found just once. The chain is built from TRBV19 and TRBJ1-1; 9 bases align to TRBD1. The sample taken for sequencing was PBMCs. This clonotype originated in a man in his 60s in good health and CMV-seronegative. The CDR3 is CASSATGQGTEAFF. In nucleotides, the CDR3 is TGTGCCAGTAGTGCAACCGGACAGGGGACTGAAGCTTTCTTT.